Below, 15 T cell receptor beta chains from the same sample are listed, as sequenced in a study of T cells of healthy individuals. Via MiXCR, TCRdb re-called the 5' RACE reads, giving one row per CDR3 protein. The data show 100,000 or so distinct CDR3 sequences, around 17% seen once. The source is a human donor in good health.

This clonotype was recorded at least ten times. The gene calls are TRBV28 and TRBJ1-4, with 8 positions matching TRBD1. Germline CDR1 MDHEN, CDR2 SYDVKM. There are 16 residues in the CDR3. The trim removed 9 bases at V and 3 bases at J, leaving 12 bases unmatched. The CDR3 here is CASYPARGLANEKLFF. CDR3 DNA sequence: TGTGCCAGTTACCCGGCCAGGGGGCTGGCTAATGAAAAACTGTTTTTT.

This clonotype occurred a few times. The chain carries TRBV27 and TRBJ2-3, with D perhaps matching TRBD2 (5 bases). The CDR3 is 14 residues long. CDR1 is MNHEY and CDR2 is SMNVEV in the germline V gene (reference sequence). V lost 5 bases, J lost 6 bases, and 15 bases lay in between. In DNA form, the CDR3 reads TGTGCCAGCAGTCCACGAGACTATGGGGATACGCAGTATTTT. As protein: CASSPRDYGDTQYF.

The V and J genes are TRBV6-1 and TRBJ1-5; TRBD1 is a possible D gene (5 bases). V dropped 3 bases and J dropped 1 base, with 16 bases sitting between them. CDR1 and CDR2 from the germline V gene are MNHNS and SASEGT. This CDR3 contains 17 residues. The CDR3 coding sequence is TGTGCCAGCAGTGACCTAACGGCAGGGTGGAGCAATCAGCCCCAGCATTTT. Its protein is CASSDLTAGWSNQPQHF.

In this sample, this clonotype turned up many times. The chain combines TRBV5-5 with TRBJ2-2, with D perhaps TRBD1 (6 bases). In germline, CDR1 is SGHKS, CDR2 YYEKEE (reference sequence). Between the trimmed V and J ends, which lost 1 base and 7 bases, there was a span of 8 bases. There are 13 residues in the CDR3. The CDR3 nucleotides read TGTGCCAGCAGCTTGACAGGGAACGGGGAGCTGTTTTTT. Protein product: CASSLTGNGELFF.

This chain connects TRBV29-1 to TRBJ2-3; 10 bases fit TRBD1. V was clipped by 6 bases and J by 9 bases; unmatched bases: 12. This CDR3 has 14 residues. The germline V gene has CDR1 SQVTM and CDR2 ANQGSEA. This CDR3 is CSVKGPGTGATQYF. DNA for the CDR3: TGCAGCGTGAAGGGCCCTGGGACAGGGGCCACGCAGTATTTT.

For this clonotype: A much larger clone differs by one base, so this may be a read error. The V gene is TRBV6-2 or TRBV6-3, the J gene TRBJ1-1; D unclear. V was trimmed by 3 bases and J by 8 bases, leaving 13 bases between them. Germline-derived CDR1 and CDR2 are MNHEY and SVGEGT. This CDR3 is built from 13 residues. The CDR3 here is CASSYSGQDEAFF. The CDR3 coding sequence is TGTGCCAGCAGTTATAGTGGGCAGGACGAAGCTTTCTTT.

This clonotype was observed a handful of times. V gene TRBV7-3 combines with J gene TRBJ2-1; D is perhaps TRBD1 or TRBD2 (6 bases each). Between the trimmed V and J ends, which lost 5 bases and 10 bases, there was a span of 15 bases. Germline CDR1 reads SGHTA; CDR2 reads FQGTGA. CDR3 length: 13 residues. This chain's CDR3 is CASSPPGAREQFF. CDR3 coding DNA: TGTGCCAGCAGCCCTCCGGGGGCTAGAGAGCAGTTCTTC.

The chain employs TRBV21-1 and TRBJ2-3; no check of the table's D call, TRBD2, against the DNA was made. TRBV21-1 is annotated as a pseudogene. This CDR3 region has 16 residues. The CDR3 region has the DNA TGTGCCAGCAACAAATCTCTAGCGGGGGGCACAGATACGCAGTATTTT. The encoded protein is CASNKSLAGGTDTQYF.

CDR3 sequence reads: CASSSMRCQKNTEAFF. The CDR3 DNA reads as TGTGCCAGCAGCTCAATGAGGTGTCAGAAGAACACTGAAGCTTTCTTT. The chain couples TRBV7-4 to TRBJ1-1, with unresolved D. The germline gives CDR1 SGHVT, CDR2 SQSDAQ. V lost 4 bases and J lost 1, with 16 bases in between. This CDR3 is built from 16 residues.

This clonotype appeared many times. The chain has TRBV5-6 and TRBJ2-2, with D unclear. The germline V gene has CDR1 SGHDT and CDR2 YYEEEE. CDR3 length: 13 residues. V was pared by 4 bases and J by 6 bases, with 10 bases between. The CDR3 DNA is TGTGCCAGCAGCCGAGGACCATCCGGGGAGCTGTTTTTT. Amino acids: CASSRGPSGELFF.

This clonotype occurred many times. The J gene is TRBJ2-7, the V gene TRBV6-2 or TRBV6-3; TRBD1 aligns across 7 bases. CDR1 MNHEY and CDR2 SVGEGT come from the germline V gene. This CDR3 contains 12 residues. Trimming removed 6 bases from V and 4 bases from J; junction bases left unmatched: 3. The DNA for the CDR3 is TGTGCCAGCAGACCCAGGGGGTACGAGCAGTACTTC. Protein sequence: CASRPRGYEQYF.

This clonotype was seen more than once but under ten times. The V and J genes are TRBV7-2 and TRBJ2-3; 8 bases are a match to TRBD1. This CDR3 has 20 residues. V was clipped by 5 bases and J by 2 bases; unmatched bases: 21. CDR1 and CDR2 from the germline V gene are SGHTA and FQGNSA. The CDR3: CASSPLGQGGPGGYTDTQYF. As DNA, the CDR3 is TGTGCCAGCAGCCCCCTCGGACAGGGAGGTCCCGGGGGCTACACAGATACGCAGTATTTT.

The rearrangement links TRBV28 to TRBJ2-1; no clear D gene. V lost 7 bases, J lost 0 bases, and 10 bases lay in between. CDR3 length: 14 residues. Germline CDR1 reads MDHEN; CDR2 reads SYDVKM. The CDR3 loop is CASTFSISYNEQFF. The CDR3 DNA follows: TGTGCCAGCACGTTTTCGATCTCCTACAATGAGCAGTTCTTC.

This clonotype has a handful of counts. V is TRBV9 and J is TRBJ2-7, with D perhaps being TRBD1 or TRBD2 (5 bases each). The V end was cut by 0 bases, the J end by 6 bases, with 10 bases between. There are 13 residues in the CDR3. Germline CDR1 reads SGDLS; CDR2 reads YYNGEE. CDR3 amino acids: CASSVDGTREQYF. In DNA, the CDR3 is TGTGCCAGCAGCGTAGACGGGACCCGCGAGCAGTACTTC.

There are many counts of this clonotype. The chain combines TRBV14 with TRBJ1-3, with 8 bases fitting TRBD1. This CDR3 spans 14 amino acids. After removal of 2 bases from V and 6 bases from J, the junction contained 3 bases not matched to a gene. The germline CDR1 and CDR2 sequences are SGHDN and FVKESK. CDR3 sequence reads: CASSQIRGPNTIYF. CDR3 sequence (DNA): TGTGCCAGCAGCCAAATCAGGGGGCCAAACACCATATATTTT.